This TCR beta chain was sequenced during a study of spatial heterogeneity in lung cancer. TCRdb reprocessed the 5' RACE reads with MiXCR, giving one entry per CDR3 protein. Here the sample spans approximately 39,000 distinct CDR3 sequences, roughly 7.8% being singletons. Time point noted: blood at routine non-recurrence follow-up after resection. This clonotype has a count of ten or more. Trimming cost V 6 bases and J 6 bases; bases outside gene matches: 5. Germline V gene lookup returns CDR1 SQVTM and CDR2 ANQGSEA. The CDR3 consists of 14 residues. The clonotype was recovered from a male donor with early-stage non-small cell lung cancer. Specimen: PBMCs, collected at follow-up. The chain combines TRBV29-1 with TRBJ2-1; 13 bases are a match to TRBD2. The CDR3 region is CSVLRTSGGNEQFF. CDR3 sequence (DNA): TGCAGCGTCCTAAGGACTAGCGGGGGCAATGAGCAGTTCTTC.